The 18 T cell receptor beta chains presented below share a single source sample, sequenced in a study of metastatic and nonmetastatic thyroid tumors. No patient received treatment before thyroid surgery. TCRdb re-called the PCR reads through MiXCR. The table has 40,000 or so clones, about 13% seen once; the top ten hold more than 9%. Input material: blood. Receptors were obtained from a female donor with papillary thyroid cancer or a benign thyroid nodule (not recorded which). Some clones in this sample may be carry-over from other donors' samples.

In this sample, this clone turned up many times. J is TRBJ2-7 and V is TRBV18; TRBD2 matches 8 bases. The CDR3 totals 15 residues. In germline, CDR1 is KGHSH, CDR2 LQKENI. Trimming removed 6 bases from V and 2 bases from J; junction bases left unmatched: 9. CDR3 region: CASSPGGGGTYEQYF. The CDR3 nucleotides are TGTGCCAGCTCCCCCGGGGGGGGCGGTACCTACGAGCAGTACTTC.

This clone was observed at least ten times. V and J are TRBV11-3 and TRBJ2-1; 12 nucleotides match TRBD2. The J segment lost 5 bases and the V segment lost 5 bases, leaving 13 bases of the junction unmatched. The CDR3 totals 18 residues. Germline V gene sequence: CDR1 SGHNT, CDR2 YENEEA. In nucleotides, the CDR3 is TGTGCCAGCAGCCACGGGACTAGCGGGCCGGATCGGAACAATGAGCAGTTCTTC. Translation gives CASSHGTSGPDRNNEQFF. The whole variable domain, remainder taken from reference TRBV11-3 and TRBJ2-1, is EAGVVQSPRYKIIEKKQPVAFWCNPISGHNTLYWYLQNLGQGPELLIRYENEEAVDDSQLPKDRFSAERLKGVDSTLKIQPAELGDSAVYLCASSHGTSGPDRNNEQFFGPGTRLTVL.

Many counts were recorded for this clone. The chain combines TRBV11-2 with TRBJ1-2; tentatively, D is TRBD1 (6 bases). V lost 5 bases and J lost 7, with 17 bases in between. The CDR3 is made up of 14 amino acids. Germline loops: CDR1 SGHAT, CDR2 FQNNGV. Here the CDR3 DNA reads TGTGCCAGCAGCATAACCTCAGGGGTATCTGGCTACACCTTC. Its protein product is CASSITSGVSGYTF.

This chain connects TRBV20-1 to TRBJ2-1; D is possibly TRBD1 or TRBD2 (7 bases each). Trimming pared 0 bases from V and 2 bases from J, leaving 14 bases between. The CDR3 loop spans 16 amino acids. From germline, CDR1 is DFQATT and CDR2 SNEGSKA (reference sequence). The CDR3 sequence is CSARDFQGGTYNEQFF. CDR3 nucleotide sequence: TGCAGTGCTAGAGATTTCCAGGGGGGGACCTACAATGAGCAGTTCTTC.

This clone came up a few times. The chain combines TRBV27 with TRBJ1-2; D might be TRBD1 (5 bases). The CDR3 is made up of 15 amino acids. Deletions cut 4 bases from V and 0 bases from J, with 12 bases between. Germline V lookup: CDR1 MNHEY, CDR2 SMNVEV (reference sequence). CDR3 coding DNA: TGTGCCAGCAGTTCAAGGGGCCTGGCTAACTATGGCTACACCTTC. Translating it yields CASSSRGLANYGYTF.

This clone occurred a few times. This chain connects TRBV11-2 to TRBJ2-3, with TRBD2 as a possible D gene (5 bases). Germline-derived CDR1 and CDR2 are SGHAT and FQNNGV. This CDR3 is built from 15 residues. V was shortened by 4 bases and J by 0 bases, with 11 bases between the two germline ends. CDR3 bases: TGTGCCAGCAGCTCCAGCGGAACTAGCACAGATACGCAGTATTTT. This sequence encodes CASSSSGTSTDTQYF.

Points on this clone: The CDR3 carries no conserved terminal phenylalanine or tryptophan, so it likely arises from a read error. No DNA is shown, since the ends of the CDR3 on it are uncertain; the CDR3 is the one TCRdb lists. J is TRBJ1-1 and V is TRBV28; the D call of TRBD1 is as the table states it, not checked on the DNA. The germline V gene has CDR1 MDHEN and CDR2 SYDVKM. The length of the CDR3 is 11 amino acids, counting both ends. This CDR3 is CASRGARGALL.

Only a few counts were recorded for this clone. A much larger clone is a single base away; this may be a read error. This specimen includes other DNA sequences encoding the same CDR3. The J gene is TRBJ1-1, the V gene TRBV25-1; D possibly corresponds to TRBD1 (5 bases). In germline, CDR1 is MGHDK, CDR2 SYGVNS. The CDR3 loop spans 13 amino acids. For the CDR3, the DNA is TGTGCCAGCAGAGGAGGGGAGGGCACTGAAGCCTTCTTT. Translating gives CASRGGEGTEAFF.

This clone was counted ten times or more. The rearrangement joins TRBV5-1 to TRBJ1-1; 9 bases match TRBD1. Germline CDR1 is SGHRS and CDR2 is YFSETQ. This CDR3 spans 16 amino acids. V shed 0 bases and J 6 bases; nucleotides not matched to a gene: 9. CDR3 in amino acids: CASSLVRTGEGAEAFF. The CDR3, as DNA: TGCGCCAGCAGCTTGGTTAGGACAGGGGAAGGGGCTGAAGCTTTCTTT.

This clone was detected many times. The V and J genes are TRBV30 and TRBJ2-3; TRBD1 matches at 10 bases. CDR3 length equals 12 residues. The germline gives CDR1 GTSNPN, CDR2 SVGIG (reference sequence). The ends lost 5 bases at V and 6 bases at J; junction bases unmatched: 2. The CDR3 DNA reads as TGTGCCTGGGGGACAGGGGCTGATACGCAGTATTTT. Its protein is CAWGTGADTQYF.

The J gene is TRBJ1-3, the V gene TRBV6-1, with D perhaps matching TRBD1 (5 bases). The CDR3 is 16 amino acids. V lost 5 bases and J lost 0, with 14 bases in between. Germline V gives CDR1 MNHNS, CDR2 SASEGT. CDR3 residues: CASSPSQVFSGNTIYF. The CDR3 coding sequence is TGTGCCAGCAGTCCCTCACAGGTATTCTCTGGAAACACCATATATTTT.

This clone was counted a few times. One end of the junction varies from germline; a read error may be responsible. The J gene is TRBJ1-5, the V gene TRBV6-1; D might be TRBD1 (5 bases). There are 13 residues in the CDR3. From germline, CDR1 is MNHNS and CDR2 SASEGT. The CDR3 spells CASSELGDQPQHF. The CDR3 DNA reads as TGCGCCAGCAGTGAATTGGGGGATCAGCCCCAGCATTTT.

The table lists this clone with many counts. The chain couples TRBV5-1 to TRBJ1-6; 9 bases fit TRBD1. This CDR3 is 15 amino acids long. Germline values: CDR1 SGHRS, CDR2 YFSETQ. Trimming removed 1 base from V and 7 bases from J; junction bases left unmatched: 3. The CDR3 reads CASSLWDRDNSPLHF. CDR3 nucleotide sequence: TGCGCCAGCAGCTTGTGGGACAGGGACAATTCACCCCTCCACTTT.

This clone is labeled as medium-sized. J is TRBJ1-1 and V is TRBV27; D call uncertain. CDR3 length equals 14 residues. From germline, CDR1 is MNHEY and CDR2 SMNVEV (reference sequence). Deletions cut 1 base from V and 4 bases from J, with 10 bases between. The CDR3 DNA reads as TGTGCCAGCAGTTTATATCCCAGCCCCACTGAAGCTTTCTTT. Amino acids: CASSLYPSPTEAFF.

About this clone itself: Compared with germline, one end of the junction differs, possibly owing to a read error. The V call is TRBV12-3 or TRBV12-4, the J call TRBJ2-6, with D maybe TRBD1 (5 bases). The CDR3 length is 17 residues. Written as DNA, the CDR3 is TGTGCCAGCAACTGCAGGACAACTCTCACTGGTGCCAACGTCCTGACTTTC. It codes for CASNCRTTLTGANVLTF.

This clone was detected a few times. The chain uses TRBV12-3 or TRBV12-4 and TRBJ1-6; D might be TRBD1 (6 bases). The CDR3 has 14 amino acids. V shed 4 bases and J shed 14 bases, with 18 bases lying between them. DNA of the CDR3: TGTGCCAGCAGTTCGACGGGGGCAGAGTGGGCCCTCCACTTT. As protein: CASSSTGAEWALHF.

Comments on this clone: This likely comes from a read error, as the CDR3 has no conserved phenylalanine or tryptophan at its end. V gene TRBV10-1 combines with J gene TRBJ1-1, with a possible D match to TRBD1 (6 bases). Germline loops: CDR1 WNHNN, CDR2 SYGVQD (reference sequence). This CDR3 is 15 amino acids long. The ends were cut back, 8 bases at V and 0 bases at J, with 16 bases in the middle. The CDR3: CASCSSTGVNTEAFL. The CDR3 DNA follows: TGCGCCAGCTGTTCATCGACAGGAGTGAACACTGAAGCTTTCTTA.

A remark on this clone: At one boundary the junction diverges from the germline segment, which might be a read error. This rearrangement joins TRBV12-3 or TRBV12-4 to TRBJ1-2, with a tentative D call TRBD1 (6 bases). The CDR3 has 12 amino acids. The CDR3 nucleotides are TGCGCCGGCAGCCCTACAGGGTATGGCTACACCTTC. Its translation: CAGSPTGYGYTF.